Included here is one T cell receptor beta chain sequence, with context. For repertoire sequencing, the TCR beta CDR3 regions were amplified from RNA transcripts. First-round RT-PCR employed HTBI primers, with a second-round multiplex PCR after it. TCRdb ran MiXCR on the multiplex PCR reads and lists one entry per CDR3 protein. This repertoire shows under 800,000 distinct CDR3 sequences, about 20% found once; its top ten account for approximately 7%. The sample is drawn from a study of Graves' ophthalmopathy and Graves' hyperthyroidism. The CDR3 is made up of 14 amino acids. Germline assignment: CDR1 DFQATT and CDR2 SNEGSKA (reference sequence).

The source material was peripheral blood. This chain connects TRBV20-1 to TRBJ2-5, with 7 positions matching TRBD2. The end of the DNA fits TRBJ2-7 better, so the J call may be wrong. The TCR was taken from a woman aged 18 to 35 with stable Graves' hyperthyroidism. Some clones in this sample may be carry-over from other donors' samples. CDR3 DNA: TGCAGTGCTAGAGATCCGGGACTATACTACGAGCAGTACTTC. Translated: CSARDPGLYYEQYF.